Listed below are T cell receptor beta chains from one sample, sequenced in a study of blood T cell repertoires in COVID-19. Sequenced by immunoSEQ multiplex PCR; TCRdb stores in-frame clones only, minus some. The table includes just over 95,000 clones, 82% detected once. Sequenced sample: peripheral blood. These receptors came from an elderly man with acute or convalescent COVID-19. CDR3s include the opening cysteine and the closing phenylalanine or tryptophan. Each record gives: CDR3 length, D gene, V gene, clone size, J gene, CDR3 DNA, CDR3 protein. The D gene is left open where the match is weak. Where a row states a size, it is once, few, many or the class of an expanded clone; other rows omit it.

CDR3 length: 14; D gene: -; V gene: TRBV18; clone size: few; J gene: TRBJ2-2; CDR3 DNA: TGTGCCAGCTCACCCGGACAGTTAACCGGGGAGCTGTTTTTT; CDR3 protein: CASSPGQLTGELFF
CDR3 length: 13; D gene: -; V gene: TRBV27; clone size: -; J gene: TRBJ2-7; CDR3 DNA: TGTGCCAGCAGTTTAGTTGCAGGTTACGAGCAGTACTTC; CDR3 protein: CASSLVAGYEQYF
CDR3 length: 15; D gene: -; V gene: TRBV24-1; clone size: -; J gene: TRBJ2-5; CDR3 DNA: TGTGCCACCAGTGATTCCGCCGCGGTTCGGGGGACCCAGTACTTC; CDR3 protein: CATSDSAAVRGTQYF
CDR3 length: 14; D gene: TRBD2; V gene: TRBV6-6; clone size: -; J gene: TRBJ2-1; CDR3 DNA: TGTGCCAGCAGGCCGGGACTAGCGAACAATGAGCAGTTCTTC; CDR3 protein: CASRPGLANNEQFF
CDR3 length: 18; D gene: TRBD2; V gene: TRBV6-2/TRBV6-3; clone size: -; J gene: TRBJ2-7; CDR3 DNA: TGTGCCAGCAGTCACCCCGGGGCTAGCGGGAGAACCTCCTACGAGCAGTACTTC; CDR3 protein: CASSHPGASGRTSYEQYF
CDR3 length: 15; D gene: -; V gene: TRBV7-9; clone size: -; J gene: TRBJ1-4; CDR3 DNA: TGTGCCAGCAGCTTGCGAGGAAGCTCAAATGAAAAACTGTTTTTT; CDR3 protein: CASSLRGSSNEKLFF
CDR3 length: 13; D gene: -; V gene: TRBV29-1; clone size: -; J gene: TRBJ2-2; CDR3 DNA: TGCAGCGTTGGGACGTTTAGGGGCGGGGAGCTGTTTTTT; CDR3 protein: CSVGTFRGGELFF
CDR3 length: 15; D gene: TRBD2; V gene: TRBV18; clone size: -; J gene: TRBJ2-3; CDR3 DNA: TGTGCCAGCTCACCACCCGGCGGGAGCAGGGATACGCAGTATTTT; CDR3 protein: CASSPPGGSRDTQYF
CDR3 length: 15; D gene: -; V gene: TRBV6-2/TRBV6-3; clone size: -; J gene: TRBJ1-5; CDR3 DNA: TGTGCCAGCAGCACCCCCAGGCAGGGGAACCAGCCCCAGCATTTT; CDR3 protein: CASSTPRQGNQPQHF
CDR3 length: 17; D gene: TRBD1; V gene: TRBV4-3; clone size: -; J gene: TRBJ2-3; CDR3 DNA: TGCGCCAGCAGCCTTTCTAAGGGGGCGTTAGGCACAGATACGCAGTATTTT; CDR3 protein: CASSLSKGALGTDTQYF
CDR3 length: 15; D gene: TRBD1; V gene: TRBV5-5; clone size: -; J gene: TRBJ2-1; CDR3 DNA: TGTGCCAGCAGCACGACAGGGGGCTCCTACAATGAGCAGTTCTTC; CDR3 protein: CASSTTGGSYNEQFF